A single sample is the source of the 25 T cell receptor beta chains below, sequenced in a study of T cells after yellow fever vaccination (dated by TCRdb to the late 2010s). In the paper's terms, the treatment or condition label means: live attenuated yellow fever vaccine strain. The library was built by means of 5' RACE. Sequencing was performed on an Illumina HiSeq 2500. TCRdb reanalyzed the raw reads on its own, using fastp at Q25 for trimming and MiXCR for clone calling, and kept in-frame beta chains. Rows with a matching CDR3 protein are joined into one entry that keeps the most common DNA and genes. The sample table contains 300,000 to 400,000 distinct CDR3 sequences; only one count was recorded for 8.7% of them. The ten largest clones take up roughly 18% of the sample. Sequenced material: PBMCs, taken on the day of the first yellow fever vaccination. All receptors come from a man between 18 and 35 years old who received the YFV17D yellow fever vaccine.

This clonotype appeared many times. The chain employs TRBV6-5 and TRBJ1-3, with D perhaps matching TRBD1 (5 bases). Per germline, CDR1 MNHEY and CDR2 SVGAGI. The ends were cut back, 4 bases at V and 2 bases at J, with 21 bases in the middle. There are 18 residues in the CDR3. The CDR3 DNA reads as TGTGCCAGCAGTTTTACCTCGGGGGGTTCTGTCGCTGGAAACACCATATATTTT. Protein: CASSFTSGGSVAGNTIYF.

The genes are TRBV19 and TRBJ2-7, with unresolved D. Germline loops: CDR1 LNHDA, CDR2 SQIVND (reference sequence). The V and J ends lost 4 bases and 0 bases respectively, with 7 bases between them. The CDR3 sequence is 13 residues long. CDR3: CASSNLYSYEQYF. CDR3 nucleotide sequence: TGTGCCAGTAGTAATTTGTACTCCTACGAGCAGTACTTC.

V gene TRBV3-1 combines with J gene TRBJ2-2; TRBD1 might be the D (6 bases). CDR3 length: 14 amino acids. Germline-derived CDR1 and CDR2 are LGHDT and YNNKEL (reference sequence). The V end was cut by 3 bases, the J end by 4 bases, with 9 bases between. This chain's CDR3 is CASSHTGPTGELFF. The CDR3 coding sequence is TGTGCCAGCAGCCATACAGGGCCCACCGGGGAGCTGTTTTTT.

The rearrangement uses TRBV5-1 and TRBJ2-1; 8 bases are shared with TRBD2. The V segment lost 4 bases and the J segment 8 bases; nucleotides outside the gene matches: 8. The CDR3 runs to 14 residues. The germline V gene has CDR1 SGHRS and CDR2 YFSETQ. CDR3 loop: CASSQTGGGDEQFF. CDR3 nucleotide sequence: TGCGCCAGCAGCCAGACGGGAGGGGGGGATGAGCAGTTCTTC.

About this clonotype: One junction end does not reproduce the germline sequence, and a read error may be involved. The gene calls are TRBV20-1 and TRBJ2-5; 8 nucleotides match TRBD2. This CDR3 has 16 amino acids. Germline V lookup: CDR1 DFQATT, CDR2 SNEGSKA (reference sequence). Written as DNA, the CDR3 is TGCTGTGCTCAATTAGATCGGGGGGGCGTTTTAGAGACCCAGTACTTC. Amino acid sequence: CCAQLDRGGVLETQYF.

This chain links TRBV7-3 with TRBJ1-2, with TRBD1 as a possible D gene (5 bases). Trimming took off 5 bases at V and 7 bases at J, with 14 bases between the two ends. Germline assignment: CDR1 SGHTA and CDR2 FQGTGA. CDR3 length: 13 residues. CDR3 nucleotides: TGTGCCAGCAGCCTAGATGATGGGGGTGGCTACACCTTC. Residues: CASSLDDGGGYTF. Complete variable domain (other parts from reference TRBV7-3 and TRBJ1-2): GAGVSQTPSNKVTEKGKYVELRCDPISGHTALYWYRQSLGQGPEFLIYFQGTGAADDSGLPNDRFFAVRPEGSVSTLKIQRTERGDSAVYLCASSLDDGGGYTFGSGTRLTVV.

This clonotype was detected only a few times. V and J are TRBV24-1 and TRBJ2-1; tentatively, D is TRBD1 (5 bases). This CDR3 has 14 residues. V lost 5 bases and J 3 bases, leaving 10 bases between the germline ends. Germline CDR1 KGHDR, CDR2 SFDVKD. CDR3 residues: CATSAGLDYNEQFF. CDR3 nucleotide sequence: TGTGCCACCAGTGCAGGGCTGGACTACAATGAGCAGTTCTTC.

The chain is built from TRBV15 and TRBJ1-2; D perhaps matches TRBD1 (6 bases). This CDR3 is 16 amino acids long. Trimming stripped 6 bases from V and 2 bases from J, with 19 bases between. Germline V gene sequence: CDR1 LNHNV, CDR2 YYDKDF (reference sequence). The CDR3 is CATSDRSPPLNYGYTF. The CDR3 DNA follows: TGTGCCACCAGTGACAGGTCGCCCCCTCTAAACTATGGCTACACCTTC.

CDR3 DNA sequence: TGTGCCAGCAGATGGTCAGCCTCTAGCACAGATACGCAGTATTTT. It encodes CASRWSASSTDTQYF. This rearrangement joins TRBV7-2 to TRBJ2-3; the D is unclear. Trimming stripped 6 bases from V and 0 bases from J, with 13 bases between. The CDR3 totals 15 residues. Per germline, CDR1 SGHTA and CDR2 FQGNSA.

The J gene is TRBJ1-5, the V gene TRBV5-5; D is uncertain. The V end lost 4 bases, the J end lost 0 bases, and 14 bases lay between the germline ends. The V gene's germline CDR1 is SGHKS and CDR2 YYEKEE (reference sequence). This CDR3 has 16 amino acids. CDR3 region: CASSLEDQVSNQPQHF. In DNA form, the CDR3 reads TGTGCCAGCAGCCTTGAGGATCAGGTTAGCAATCAGCCCCAGCATTTT.

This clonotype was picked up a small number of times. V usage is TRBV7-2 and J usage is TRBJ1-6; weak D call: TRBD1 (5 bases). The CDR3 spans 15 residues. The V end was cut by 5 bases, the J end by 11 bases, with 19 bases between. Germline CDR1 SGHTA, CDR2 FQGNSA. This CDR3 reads CASSVRDRGRAPLHF. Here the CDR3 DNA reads TGTGCCAGCAGCGTCCGCGACAGAGGAAGGGCACCCCTCCACTTT.

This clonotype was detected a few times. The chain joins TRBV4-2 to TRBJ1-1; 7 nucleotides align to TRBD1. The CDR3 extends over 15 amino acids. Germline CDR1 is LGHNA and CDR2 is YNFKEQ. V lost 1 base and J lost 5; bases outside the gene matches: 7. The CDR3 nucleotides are TGTGCCAGCAGCCAAGCGACAGGGTTTTATACTGAAGCTTTCTTT. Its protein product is CASSQATGFYTEAFF.

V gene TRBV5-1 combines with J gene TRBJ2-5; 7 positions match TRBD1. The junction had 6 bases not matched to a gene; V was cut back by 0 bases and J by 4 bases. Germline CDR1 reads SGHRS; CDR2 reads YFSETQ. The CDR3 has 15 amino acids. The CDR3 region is CASSLDRGQGETQYF. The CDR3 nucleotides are TGCGCCAGCAGCTTGGACAGGGGCCAGGGAGAGACCCAGTACTTC.

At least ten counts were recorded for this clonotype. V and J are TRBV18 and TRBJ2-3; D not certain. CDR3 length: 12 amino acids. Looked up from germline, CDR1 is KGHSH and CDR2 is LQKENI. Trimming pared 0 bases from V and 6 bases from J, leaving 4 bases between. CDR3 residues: CASSPPLDTQYF. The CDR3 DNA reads TGTGCCAGCTCACCACCGTTGGATACGCAGTATTTT.

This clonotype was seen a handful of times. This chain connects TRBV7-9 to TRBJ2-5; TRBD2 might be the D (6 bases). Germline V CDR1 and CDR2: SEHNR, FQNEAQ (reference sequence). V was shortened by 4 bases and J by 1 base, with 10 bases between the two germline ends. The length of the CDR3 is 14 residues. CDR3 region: CASSSGLIQETQYF. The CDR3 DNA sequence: TGTGCCAGCAGCTCGGGACTGATCCAAGAGACCCAGTACTTC. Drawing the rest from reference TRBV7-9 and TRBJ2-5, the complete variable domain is DTGVSQNPRHKITKRGQNVTFRCDPISEHNRLYWYRQTLGQGPEFLTYFQNEAQLEKSRLLSDRFSAERPKGSFSTLEIQRTEQGDSAMYLCASSSGLIQETQYFGPGTRLLVL.

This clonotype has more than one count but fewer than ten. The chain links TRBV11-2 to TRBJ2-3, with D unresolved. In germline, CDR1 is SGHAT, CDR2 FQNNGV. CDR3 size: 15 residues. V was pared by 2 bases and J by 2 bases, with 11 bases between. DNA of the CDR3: TGTGCCAGCAGCTTATACGCAGGTTACACAGATACGCAGTATTTT. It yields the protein CASSLYAGYTDTQYF.

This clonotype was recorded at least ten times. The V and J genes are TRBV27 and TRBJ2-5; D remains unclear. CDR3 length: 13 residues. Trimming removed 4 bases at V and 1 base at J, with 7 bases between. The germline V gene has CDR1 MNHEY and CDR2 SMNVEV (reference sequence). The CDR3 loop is CASSWSGQETQYF. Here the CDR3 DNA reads TGTGCCAGCAGTTGGTCAGGCCAAGAGACCCAGTACTTC.

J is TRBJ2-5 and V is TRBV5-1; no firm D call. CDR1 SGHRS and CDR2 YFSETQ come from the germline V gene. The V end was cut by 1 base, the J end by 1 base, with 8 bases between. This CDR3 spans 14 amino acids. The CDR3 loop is CASSLSGRQETQYF. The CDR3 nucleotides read TGCGCCAGCAGCTTGTCAGGCCGCCAAGAGACCCAGTACTTC.

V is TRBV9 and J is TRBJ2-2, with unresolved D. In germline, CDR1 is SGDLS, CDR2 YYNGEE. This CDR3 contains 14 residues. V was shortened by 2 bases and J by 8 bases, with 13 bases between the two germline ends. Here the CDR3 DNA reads TGTGCCAGCAGCGTTTCTGGCTACCGGGGGGAGCTGTTTTTT. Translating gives CASSVSGYRGELFF.

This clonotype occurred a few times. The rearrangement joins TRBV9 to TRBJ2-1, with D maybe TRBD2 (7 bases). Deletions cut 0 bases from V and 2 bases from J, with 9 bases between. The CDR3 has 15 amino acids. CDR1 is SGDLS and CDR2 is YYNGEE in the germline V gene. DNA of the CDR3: TGTGCCAGCAGCGTAGAGGGGGGGACCTACAATGAGCAGTTCTTC. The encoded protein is CASSVEGGTYNEQFF.

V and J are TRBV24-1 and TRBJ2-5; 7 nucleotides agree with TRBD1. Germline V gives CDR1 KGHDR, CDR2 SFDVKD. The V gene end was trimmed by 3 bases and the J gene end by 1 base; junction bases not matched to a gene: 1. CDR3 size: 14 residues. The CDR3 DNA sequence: TGTGCCACCAGTGATGGGACAGCCCAAGAGACCCAGTACTTC. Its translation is CATSDGTAQETQYF.

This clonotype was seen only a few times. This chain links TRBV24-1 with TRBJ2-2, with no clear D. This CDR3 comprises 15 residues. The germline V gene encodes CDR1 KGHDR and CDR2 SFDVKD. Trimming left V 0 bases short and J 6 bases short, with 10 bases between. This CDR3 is CATSDLKGLPGELFF. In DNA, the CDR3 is TGTGCCACCAGTGATTTGAAAGGGTTGCCCGGGGAGCTGTTTTTT.

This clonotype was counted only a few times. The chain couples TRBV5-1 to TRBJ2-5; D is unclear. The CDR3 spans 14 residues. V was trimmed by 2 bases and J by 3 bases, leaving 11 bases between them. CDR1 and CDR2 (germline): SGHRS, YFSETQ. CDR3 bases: TGCGCCAGCAGCTTACCTACGCCCAAAGAGACCCAGTACTTC. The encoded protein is CASSLPTPKETQYF.

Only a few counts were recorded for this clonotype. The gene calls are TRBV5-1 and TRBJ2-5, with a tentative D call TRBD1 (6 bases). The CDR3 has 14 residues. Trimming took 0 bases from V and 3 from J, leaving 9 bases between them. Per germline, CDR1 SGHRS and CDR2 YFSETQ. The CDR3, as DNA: TGCGCCAGCAGCTTGGAAACAGGGAAAGAGACCCAGTACTTC. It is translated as CASSLETGKETQYF.

The CDR3 reads CASSLAKGGSYTGYTF. The CDR3 DNA reads as TGTGCCAGCAGCTTGGCCAAGGGAGGGTCATATACTGGCTACACCTTC. This chain connects TRBV5-4 to TRBJ1-2; D remains ambiguous. Trimming stripped 0 bases from V and 7 bases from J, with 19 bases between. The germline V gene has CDR1 SGHNT and CDR2 YYREEE (reference sequence). The CDR3 has 16 residues.